The next 4 T cell receptor beta chains were all read from a single sample in a study of control samples from healthy donors and cancer patients. TCRdb's table, derived via immunoSEQ multiplex PCR, lists solely in-frame clones and lacks some. This sample yields hundreds of thousands of clones, of which 82% are seen a single time; more than 10% belongs to the top ten. Sample: PBMCs. Source of these receptors: a woman aged 60-75 years with lung cancer.

The genes are TRBV9 and TRBJ2-1; 10 positions agree with TRBD2. CDR1 is SGDLS, CDR2 YYNGEE, per germline. The CDR3 totals 16 residues. Trimming took 3 bases from V and 4 from J; bases not matched to a gene: 7. CDR3 DNA sequence: TGTGCCAGCAGCGGTAGCGGGGGGCTCCCTTACAATGAGCAGTTCTTC. Its translation is CASSGSGGLPYNEQFF.

The count of this clone is one. The V gene is TRBV5-4, the J gene TRBJ2-2; 8 bases line up with TRBD2. CDR3 length: 15 residues. Looked up from germline, CDR1 is SGHNT and CDR2 is YYREEE (reference sequence). V was pared by 0 bases and J by 4 bases, with 2 bases of the junction left unmatched. CDR3 sequence: CASSLEGTSTGELFF. CDR3 in DNA: TGTGCCAGCAGCTTGGAAGGGACTAGCACCGGGGAGCTGTTTTTT.

The chain joins TRBV5-1 to TRBJ2-5; D not resolved. Germline-derived CDR1 and CDR2 are SGHRS and YFSETQ. Trimming stripped 0 bases from V and 2 bases from J, with 11 bases between. The CDR3 runs to 15 residues. The CDR3 coding sequence is TGCGCCAGCAGCTTGGGGACGGCGCTGCAAGAGACCCAGTACTTC. Protein product: CASSLGTALQETQYF. Full variable domain (remainder filled in from reference TRBV5-1 and TRBJ2-5): KAGVTQTPRYLIKTRGQQVTLSCSPISGHRSVSWYQQTPGQGLQFLFEYFSETQRNKGNFPGRFSGRQFSNSRSEMNVSTLELGDSALYLCASSLGTALQETQYFGPGTRLLVL.

The V and J genes are TRBV7-8 and TRBJ1-1; no clear D. Looked up from germline, CDR1 is SGHVS and CDR2 is FQNEAQ. The CDR3 covers 14 residues. V lost 1 base, J lost 5 bases, and 11 bases lay in between. The CDR3 sequence: CASSLEQDVTEAFF. The CDR3 DNA is TGTGCCAGCAGCTTAGAGCAGGATGTGACTGAAGCTTTCTTT.